Below are 14 T cell receptor beta chains sequenced from a single sample in a study of OX40 agonist ivuxolimab in advanced cancers. Generated by immunoSEQ multiplex PCR, the TCRdb table keeps only in-frame clones and is missing some. The sample gives about 47,000 clones, around 84% of which show up once; 20% to 25% is in the top ten. Sample: CD4+ or CD8+ T cells sorted from blood, taken in a trial of the OX40 agonist ivuxolimab. The receptors derive from an adult with an advanced solid tumor such as melanoma, head and neck, liver or kidney cancer.

J is TRBJ1-4 and V is TRBV27; no clear D. CDR1 is MNHEY, CDR2 SMNVEV, per germline (reference sequence). The CDR3 length is 14 residues. V was cut by 5 bases and J by 8 bases, with 15 bases left in between. Here the CDR3 reads CASSAGVRLEKLFF. The CDR3 DNA is TGTGCCAGCAGTGCGGGAGTCCGGCTCGAAAAACTGTTTTTT.

The rearrangement links TRBV19 to TRBJ1-5; D is uncertain. CDR1 and CDR2 from the germline V gene are LNHDA and SQIVND (reference sequence). Deletions cut 7 bases from V and 0 bases from J, with 10 bases between. The CDR3 totals 14 residues. CDR3 nucleotide sequence: TGTGCCAGTAAAGAGTTCTATAGCAATCAGCCCCAGCATTTT. It codes for CASKEFYSNQPQHF.

The chain combines TRBV4-1 with TRBJ1-1; D remains ambiguous. The germline V gene has CDR1 MGHRA and CDR2 YSYEKL. Trimming took off 1 base at V and 0 bases at J, with 9 bases between the two ends. The CDR3 extends over 15 amino acids. The CDR3 nucleotides are TGCGCCAGCAGCCAAGCCGGGTCCATGAACACTGAAGCTTTCTTT. As protein: CASSQAGSMNTEAFF.

The V gene is TRBV9, the J gene TRBJ2-5; 8 bases match TRBD1. V dropped 4 bases and J dropped 4; count of bases not matched to a gene: 15. CDR1 is SGDLS, CDR2 YYNGEE, per germline. The CDR3 loop spans 17 amino acids. The CDR3, as DNA: TGTGCCAGCAGCCCCCAAGGGACAGGTGTTAGGGGAGAGACCCAGTACTTC. It specifies CASSPQGTGVRGETQYF.

The rearrangement links TRBV27 to TRBJ2-7; TRBD1 matches at 7 bases. Germline V lookup: CDR1 MNHEY, CDR2 SMNVEV (reference sequence). The CDR3 consists of 13 residues. The junction had 8 bases not matched to a gene; V was cut back by 6 bases and J by 6 bases. This chain's CDR3 is CASSSYTGVEQYF. The CDR3 nucleotides read TGTGCCAGCAGCTCGTACACAGGGGTCGAGCAGTACTTC.

This sequence joins TRBV6-6 and TRBJ1-2; D not certain. The germline CDR1 and CDR2 sequences are MNHNY and SVGAGI (reference sequence). CDR3 length: 15 residues. The V gene lost 2 bases and the J gene lost 4 bases, with 14 bases spanning the gap. The CDR3 DNA reads as TGTGCCAGCAGTTACGGCTCCGGGAGTGGCTATGGCTACACCTTC. Its translation is CASSYGSGSGYGYTF.

This clone was seen a single time. The chain has TRBV28 and TRBJ1-1; the D gene is possibly TRBD1 (5 bases). The germline V gene has CDR1 MDHEN and CDR2 SYDVKM. The CDR3 is 13 residues long. Trimming took off 3 bases at V and 6 bases at J, with 11 bases between the two ends. The DNA of the CDR3 is TGTGCCAGCAGTTTTGAAGGGGTCGCTGAAGCTTTCTTT. It encodes CASSFEGVAEAFF.

J is TRBJ1-2 and V is TRBV27; 8 bases agree with TRBD1. Germline trimming cut 5 bases from V and 7 bases from J; bases unmatched to any gene: 9. The length of the CDR3 is 14 residues. Germline V lookup: CDR1 MNHEY, CDR2 SMNVEV (reference sequence). For the CDR3, the DNA is TGTGCCAGCAGTCTAACCGGGACAGGAGTTGGCTACACCTTC. Amino acids: CASSLTGTGVGYTF.

This sequence joins TRBV4-1 and TRBJ2-2; 8 nucleotides match TRBD1. Germline CDR1 reads MGHRA; CDR2 reads YSYEKL. The CDR3 sequence is 14 residues long. V lost 4 bases to trimming and J lost 5 bases; unmatched junction nucleotides: 3. The CDR3 is CASSLGQGTGELFF. CDR3 DNA: TGCGCCAGCAGCCTCGGACAGGGAACCGGGGAGCTGTTTTTT.

The chain couples TRBV19 to TRBJ1-1; 8 bases line up with TRBD1. CDR3 size: 14 residues. Per germline, CDR1 LNHDA and CDR2 SQIVND (reference sequence). Trimming removed 7 bases from V and 4 bases from J; junction bases left unmatched: 8. The CDR3 spells CASTWTGFGTEAFF. DNA for the CDR3: TGTGCCAGTACCTGGACAGGGTTCGGCACTGAAGCTTTCTTT.

The V call is TRBV27, the J call TRBJ2-3; D ambiguous. Germline assignment: CDR1 MNHEY and CDR2 SMNVEV (reference sequence). This CDR3 comprises 12 residues. V shed 3 bases and J shed 6 bases, with 7 bases lying between them. CDR3 DNA: TGTGCCAGCAGTTTTTCCCAGGATACGCAGTATTTT. It codes for CASSFSQDTQYF.

The rearrangement links TRBV28 to TRBJ2-2, with 9 bases aligning to TRBD1. The CDR3 length is 15 residues. Germline CDR1 reads MDHEN; CDR2 reads SYDVKM. J was trimmed by 6 bases and V by 4 bases; bases with no gene match: 6. Here the CDR3 reads CASSSGTGFAGELFF. The CDR3 nucleotides are TGTGCCAGCAGTTCTGGGACAGGGTTTGCCGGGGAGCTGTTTTTT.

This chain connects TRBV18 to TRBJ1-1; the D gene is possibly TRBD1 (5 bases). The V end lost 6 bases, the J end lost 1 base, and 27 bases lay between the germline ends. The germline V gene has CDR1 KGHSH and CDR2 LQKENI. The CDR3 consists of 19 residues. The CDR3 bases are TGTGCCAGCTCGGACGGTTACGGGGCAGGCATCTACCGGAACACTGAAGCTTTCTTT. This codes for CASSDGYGAGIYRNTEAFF.

The V call is TRBV6-1, the J call TRBJ2-3; the match to TRBD2 covers 8 bases. From germline, CDR1 is MNHNS and CDR2 SASEGT. This CDR3 is built from 15 residues. Unmatched junction bases numbered 2, after V lost 3 bases and J lost 0 bases. The CDR3 spells CASSDLAGSTDTQYF. The CDR3 DNA reads as TGTGCCAGCAGTGATTTAGCGGGGAGCACAGATACGCAGTATTTT.